This T cell receptor beta chain emerged from a study of cytomegalovirus exposure and HLA in healthy donors. Findings and limits, study-wide: What a later analysis reportedly showed was that an Asian-associated ancestry cluster had fewer N-insertions than the approximately 670-donor mean.

Of note for this clone: What it recognizes is unknown.

13 Jbeta primers and 60 Vbeta primers were used for the PCR. Original data processing: In a later analysis, the count reached about 82 million unique TCR beta chains, with around 10 million shared. Produced via immunoSEQ multiplex PCR; TCRdb's table is partial and in-frame only. From that table come the V and J calls and clone size; the DNA was used to work out D and trimming. The sample shows roughly 160,000 clones, approximately 80% of them seen only once. CDR3 length equals 15 residues. Germline V lookup: CDR1 SGDLS, CDR2 YYNGEE. Trimming cost V 4 bases and J 4 bases, with 15 bases left between them.

This clonotype was sampled from a man between 50 and 59 years old in good health and CMV-seropositive. The genes are TRBV9 and TRBJ2-1; possibly TRBD2 for D (6 bases). Sequenced input: PBMCs. The CDR3: CASSLTGTLYNEQFF. CDR3 in DNA: TGTGCCAGCAGCTTAACCGGGACTCTATACAATGAGCAGTTCTTC.